This T cell receptor beta chain originates from a study of T cell repertoires in ileal Crohn's disease. At the level of the study: Operated complications were stricturing disease (roughly 60%) and penetrating disease (roughly 39%). At postoperative colonoscopy, neoterminal ileum biopsies were taken as M6.

Time point indicated: neoterminal ileum biopsy at postoperative endoscopy, about 6 months after surgery. The germline V and J ends were trimmed by 5 bases and 3 bases, with 5 bases remaining between them. Per germline, CDR1 MNHEY and CDR2 SVGAGI. This CDR3 region has 11 residues. Some clones are missing from TCRdb's copy, which holds only in-frame ones; the method was immunoSEQ multiplex PCR. The sample contains 900 to 1,100 clones, around 85% of which appear only once. The chain joins TRBV6-5 to TRBJ2-7; no firm D call. The TCR sequence derives from an adult with Crohn's disease. What was sequenced was ileal tissue. Here the CDR3 reads CASSNNYEQYF. CDR3 coding DNA: TGTGCCAGCAGTAACAACTACGAGCAGTACTTC.